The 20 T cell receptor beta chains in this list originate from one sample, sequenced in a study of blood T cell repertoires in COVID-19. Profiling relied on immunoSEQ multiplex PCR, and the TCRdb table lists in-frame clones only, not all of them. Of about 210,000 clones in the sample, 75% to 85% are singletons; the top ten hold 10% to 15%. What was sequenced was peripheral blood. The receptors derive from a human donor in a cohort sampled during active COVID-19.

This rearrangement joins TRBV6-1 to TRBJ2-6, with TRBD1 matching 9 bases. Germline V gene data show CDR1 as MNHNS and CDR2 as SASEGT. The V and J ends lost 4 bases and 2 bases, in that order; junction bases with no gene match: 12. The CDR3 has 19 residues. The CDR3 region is CASSGKEGQGLPGANVLTF. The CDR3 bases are TGTGCCAGCAGTGGGAAAGAGGGACAGGGACTACCTGGGGCCAACGTCCTGACTTTC.

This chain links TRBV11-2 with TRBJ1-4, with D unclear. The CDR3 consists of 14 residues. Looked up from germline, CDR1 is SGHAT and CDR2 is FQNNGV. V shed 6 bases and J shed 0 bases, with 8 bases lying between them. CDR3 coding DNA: TGTGCCAGCAGATACACAGCAACTAATGAAAAACTGTTTTTT. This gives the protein CASRYTATNEKLFF.

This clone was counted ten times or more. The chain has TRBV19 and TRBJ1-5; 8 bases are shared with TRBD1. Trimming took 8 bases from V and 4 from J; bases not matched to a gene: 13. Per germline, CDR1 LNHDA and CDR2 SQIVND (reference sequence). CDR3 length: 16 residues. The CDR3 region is CASANRGDRQNQPQHF. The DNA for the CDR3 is TGTGCCAGTGCCAACAGGGGGGACAGACAGAATCAGCCCCAGCATTTT.

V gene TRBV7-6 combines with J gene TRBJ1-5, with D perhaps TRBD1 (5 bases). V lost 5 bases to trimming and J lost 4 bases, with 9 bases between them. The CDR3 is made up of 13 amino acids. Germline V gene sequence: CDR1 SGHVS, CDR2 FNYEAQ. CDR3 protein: CASSRDSNQPQHF. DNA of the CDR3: TGTGCCAGCAGCCGGGACTCAAATCAGCCCCAGCATTTT.

The CDR3 loop is CASSQEGSQPQHF. The DNA for the CDR3 is TGCGCCAGCAGCCAAGAAGGGAGTCAGCCCCAGCATTTT. The rearrangement uses TRBV4-1 and TRBJ1-5; D not resolved. The CDR3 length is 13 residues. Germline assignment: CDR1 MGHRA and CDR2 YSYEKL. V lost 0 bases to trimming and J lost 6 bases, with 6 bases between them.

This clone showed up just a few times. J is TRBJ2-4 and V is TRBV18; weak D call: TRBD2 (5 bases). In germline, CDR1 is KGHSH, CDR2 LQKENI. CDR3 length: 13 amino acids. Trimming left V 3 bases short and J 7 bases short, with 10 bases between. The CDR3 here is CASSPVSGNIQYF. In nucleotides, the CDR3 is TGTGCCAGCTCACCTGTCTCGGGGAACATTCAGTACTTC. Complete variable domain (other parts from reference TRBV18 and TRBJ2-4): NAGVMQNPRHLVRRRGQEARLRCSPMKGHSHVYWYRQLPEEGLKFMVYLQKENIIDESGMPKERFSAEFPKEGPSILRIQQVVRGDSAAYFCASSPVSGNIQYFGAGTRLSVL.

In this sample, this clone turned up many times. CDR3 bases: TGTGCCAGTAGTATGAATGTAGCGGGGGGCAAGGAGACCCAGTACTTC. This translates into CASSMNVAGGKETQYF. J is TRBJ2-5 and V is TRBV19, with 10 nucleotides matching TRBD2. This CDR3 contains 16 residues. Germline CDR1 is LNHDA and CDR2 is SQIVND (reference sequence). The trim removed 3 bases at V and 5 bases at J, leaving 9 bases unmatched.

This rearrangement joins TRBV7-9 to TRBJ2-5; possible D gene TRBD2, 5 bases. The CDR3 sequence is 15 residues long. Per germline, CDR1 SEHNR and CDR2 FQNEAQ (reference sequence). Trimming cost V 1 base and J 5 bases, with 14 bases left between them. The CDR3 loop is CASSLGGPRGETQYF. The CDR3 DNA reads TGTGCCAGCAGCTTAGGTGGCCCGAGAGGGGAGACCCAGTACTTC.

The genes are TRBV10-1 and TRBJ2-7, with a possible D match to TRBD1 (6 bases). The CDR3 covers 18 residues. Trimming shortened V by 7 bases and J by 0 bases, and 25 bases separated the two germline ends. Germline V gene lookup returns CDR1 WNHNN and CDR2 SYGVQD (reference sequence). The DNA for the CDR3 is TGCGCCAGCAAAGTTAAGGGACACCTCACCCTCAGCTCCTACGAGCAGTACTTC. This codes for CASKVKGHLTLSSYEQYF.

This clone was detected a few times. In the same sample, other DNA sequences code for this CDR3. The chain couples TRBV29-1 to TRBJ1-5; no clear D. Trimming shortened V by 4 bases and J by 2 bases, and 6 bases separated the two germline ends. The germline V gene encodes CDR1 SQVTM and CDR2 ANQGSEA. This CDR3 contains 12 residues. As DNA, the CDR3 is TGCAGCGTTGGCCAGGGCAATCAGCCCCAGCATTTT. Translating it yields CSVGQGNQPQHF.

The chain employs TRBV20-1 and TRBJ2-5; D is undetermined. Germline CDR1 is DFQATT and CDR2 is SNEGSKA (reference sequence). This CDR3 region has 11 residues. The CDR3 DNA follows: TGCAATCCCTCGAACGGGGAGACCCAGTACTTC. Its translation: CNPSNGETQYF.

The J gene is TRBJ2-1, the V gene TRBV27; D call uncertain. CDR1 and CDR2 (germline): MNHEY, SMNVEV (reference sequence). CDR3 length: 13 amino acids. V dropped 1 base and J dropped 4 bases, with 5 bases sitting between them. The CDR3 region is CASSLLLYNEQFF. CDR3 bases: TGTGCCAGCAGTTTATTACTATACAATGAGCAGTTCTTC.

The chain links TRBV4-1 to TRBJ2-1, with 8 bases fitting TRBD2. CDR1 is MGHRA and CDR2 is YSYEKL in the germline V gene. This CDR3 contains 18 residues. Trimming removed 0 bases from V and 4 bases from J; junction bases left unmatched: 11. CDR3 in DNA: TGCGCCAGCAGCCAAGATAGTTTCGGGGGGGCTGGGTACAATGAGCAGTTCTTC. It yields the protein CASSQDSFGGAGYNEQFF.

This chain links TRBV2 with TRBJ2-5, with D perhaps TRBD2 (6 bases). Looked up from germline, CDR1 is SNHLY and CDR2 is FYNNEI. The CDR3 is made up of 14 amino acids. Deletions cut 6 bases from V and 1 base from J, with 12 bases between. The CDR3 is CASRSGLTQETQYF. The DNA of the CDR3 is TGTGCCAGCAGGAGCGGACTAACCCAAGAGACCCAGTACTTC.

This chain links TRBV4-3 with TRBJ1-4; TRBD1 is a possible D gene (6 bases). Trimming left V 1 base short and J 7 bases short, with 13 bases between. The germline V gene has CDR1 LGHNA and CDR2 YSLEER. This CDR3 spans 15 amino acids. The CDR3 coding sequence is TGCGCCAGCAGCCAAGGATACAGGGAGGGTGAAAAACTGTTTTTT. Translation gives CASSQGYREGEKLFF.

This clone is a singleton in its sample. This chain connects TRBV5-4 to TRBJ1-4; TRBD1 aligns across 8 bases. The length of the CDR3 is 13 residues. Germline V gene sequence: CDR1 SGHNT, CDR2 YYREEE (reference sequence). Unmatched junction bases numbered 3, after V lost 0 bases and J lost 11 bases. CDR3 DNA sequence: TGTGCCAGCAGCTTGGACCAGGGGGCTAAACTGTTTTTT. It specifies CASSLDQGAKLFF.

DNA of the CDR3: TGCGCCAGCAGCTTGTTGTACGGATTAGCGGGAGGGTCGGCAGATACGCAGTATTTT. It yields the protein CASSLLYGLAGGSADTQYF. The genes are TRBV5-1 and TRBJ2-3; TRBD2 matches at 11 bases. J lost 4 bases, V lost 1 base, and 14 bases had no gene match. The CDR3 loop spans 19 amino acids. The germline CDR1 and CDR2 sequences are SGHRS and YFSETQ.

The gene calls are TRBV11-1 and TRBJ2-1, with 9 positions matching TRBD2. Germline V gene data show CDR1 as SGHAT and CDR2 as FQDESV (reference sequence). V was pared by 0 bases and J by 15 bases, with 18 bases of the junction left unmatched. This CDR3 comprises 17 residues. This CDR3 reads CASSLAGSLAGTTRMFF. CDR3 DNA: TGTGCCAGCAGCTTAGCGGGGTCCCTAGCGGGGACCACCCGGATGTTCTTC.

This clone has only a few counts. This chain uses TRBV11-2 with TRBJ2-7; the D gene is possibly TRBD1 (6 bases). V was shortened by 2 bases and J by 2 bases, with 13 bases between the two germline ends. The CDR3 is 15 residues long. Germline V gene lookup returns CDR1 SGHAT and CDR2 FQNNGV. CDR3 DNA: TGTGCCAGCAGCTTAACGTCCAGGGGCACCTACGAGCAGTACTTC. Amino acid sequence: CASSLTSRGTYEQYF.

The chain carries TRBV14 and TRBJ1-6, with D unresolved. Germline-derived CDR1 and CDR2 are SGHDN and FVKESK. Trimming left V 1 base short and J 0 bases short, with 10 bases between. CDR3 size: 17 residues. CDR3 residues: CASSQGFSSSYNSPLHF. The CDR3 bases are TGTGCCAGCAGCCAAGGTTTTTCGAGCTCCTATAATTCACCCCTCCACTTT. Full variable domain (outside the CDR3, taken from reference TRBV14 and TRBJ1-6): EAGVTQFPSHSVIEKGQTVTLRCDPISGHDNLYWYRRVMGKEIKFLLHFVKESKQDESGMPNNRFLAERTGGTYSTLKVQPAELEDSGVYFCASSQGFSSSYNSPLHFGNGTRLTVT.